The 27 T cell receptor beta chains below come from one sample, sequenced in a study of blood T cell repertoires in COVID-19. TCRdb's copy holds only in-frame clones and misses some; the assay was immunoSEQ multiplex PCR. The table lists some 80,000 clones, roughly nine tenths of them singletons, with over 2.5% in the top ten. Sequences were obtained from peripheral blood. The receptor source for this set is a human donor in a cohort sampled during active COVID-19.

This clone was counted once. The V and J genes are TRBV9 and TRBJ2-3, with D maybe TRBD2 (6 bases). This CDR3 region has 13 residues. Germline-derived CDR1 and CDR2 are SGDLS and YYNGEE. V was pared by 10 bases and J by 4 bases, with 16 bases between. CDR3 residues: CAGSSWEADTQYF. CDR3 DNA sequence: TGTGCCGGGTCTTCGTGGGAGGCAGATACGCAGTATTTT.

V usage is TRBV9 and J usage is TRBJ2-5; tentative D call: TRBD1 (5 bases). V was shortened by 4 bases and J by 5 bases, with 18 bases between the two germline ends. CDR1 and CDR2 from the germline V gene are SGDLS and YYNGEE. This CDR3 comprises 15 residues. CDR3: CASSFSRAPGETQYF. In DNA form, the CDR3 reads TGTGCCAGCAGCTTCTCCAGGGCACCAGGGGAGACCCAGTACTTC.

V and J are TRBV9 and TRBJ1-2; D might be TRBD1 (5 bases). V shed 0 bases and J shed 3 bases, with 24 bases lying between them. In germline, CDR1 is SGDLS, CDR2 YYNGEE. CDR3 length: 19 residues. The chain's CDR3 is CASSVVSLQPGMFDYGYTF. CDR3 coding DNA: TGTGCCAGCAGCGTAGTATCCCTTCAGCCAGGGATGTTCGACTATGGCTACACCTTC.

V and J are TRBV6-5 and TRBJ2-5; TRBD2 is a possible D gene (6 bases). The CDR3 is 12 amino acids. V was pared by 5 bases and J by 14 bases, with 18 bases between. Per germline, CDR1 MNHEY and CDR2 SVGAGI. The CDR3 region is CASSRDEGRFYF. The CDR3 bases are TGTGCCAGCAGTAGGGACGAGGGGAGGTTTTACTTC.

This sequence joins TRBV5-5 and TRBJ1-1; D is undetermined. CDR3 length equals 13 residues. Germline CDR1 is SGHKS and CDR2 is YYEKEE (reference sequence). Trimming pared 0 bases from V and 2 bases from J, leaving 5 bases between. CDR3 nucleotides: TGTGCCAGCAGCTTGGCGGGTAACACTGAAGCTTTCTTT. Its translation: CASSLAGNTEAFF.

This chain links TRBV25-1 with TRBJ2-1; 12 bases line up with TRBD2. Germline assignment: CDR1 MGHDK and CDR2 SYGVNS. V lost 3 bases, J lost 1 base, and 4 bases stayed unmatched. This CDR3 contains 17 residues. CDR3 nucleotides: TGTGCCAGCAGTGATTGGACTAGCGGGGTGTCCTACAATGAGCAGTTCTTC. This codes for CASSDWTSGVSYNEQFF. The whole variable domain, remainder taken from reference TRBV25-1 and TRBJ2-1, is EADIYQTPRYLVIGTGKKITLECSQTMGHDKMYWYQQDPGMELHLIHYSYGVNSTEKGDLSSESTVSRIRTEHFPLTLESARPSHTSQYLCASSDWTSGVSYNEQFFGPGTRLTVL.

CDR3 bases: TGTGCCAGTACCGGTTCAGGGAGGGACACCGGGGAGCTGTTTTTT. It yields the protein CASTGSGRDTGELFF. The gene calls are TRBV19 and TRBJ2-2, with 7 nucleotides matching TRBD2. The trim removed 7 bases at V and 3 bases at J, leaving 8 bases unmatched. This CDR3 contains 15 residues. CDR1 LNHDA and CDR2 SQIVND come from the germline V gene (reference sequence).

This sequence joins TRBV24-1 and TRBJ1-5; the D gene is possibly TRBD1 (6 bases). This CDR3 is built from 14 residues. V lost 1 base, J lost 4 bases, and 7 bases lay in between. Germline lookup yields CDR1 KGHDR and CDR2 SFDVKD. DNA for the CDR3: TGTGCCACCAGTGATTTCAGGGGTAATCAGCCCCAGCATTTT. This gives the protein CATSDFRGNQPQHF.

V usage is TRBV6-5 and J usage is TRBJ1-5, with 7 bases fitting TRBD1. V trimming: 6 bases; J trimming: 0 bases; junction bases outside the gene matches: 5. Germline V gives CDR1 MNHEY, CDR2 SVGAGI. This CDR3 region has 15 residues. The CDR3 coding sequence is TGTGCCAGCAGCGCGACAGGGTATAGCAATCAGCCCCAGCATTTT. It codes for CASSATGYSNQPQHF.

This rearrangement joins TRBV28 to TRBJ2-1; 8 nucleotides line up with TRBD1. CDR1 and CDR2 (germline): MDHEN, SYDVKM. The CDR3 consists of 14 residues. The trim removed 4 bases at V and 6 bases at J, leaving 5 bases unmatched. This CDR3 is CASSSTGEINEQFF. For the CDR3, the DNA is TGTGCCAGCAGTTCGACAGGGGAGATCAATGAGCAGTTCTTC.

The chain joins TRBV4-1 to TRBJ2-7, with a tentative D call TRBD1 (6 bases). CDR1 and CDR2 from the germline V gene are MGHRA and YSYEKL. The V gene lost 4 bases and the J gene lost 1 base, with 17 bases spanning the gap. The CDR3 loop spans 16 amino acids. CDR3 protein: CASSPQNRDTSYEQYF. In DNA, the CDR3 is TGCGCCAGCAGCCCCCAGAACCGGGACACTTCCTACGAGCAGTACTTC.

The chain has TRBV18 and TRBJ2-3; D might be TRBD1 (5 bases). Germline V gives CDR1 KGHSH, CDR2 LQKENI. V was shortened by 6 bases and J by 2 bases, with 15 bases between the two germline ends. This CDR3 contains 15 residues. DNA of the CDR3: TGTGCCAGCTCCCTCGGACATGCCGACACAGATACGCAGTATTTT. The encoded protein is CASSLGHADTDTQYF.

J is TRBJ1-5 and V is TRBV10-3; TRBD1 is a possible D gene (6 bases). Germline CDR1 reads ENHRY; CDR2 reads SYGVKD. The CDR3 contains 14 residues. V lost 10 bases and J 0 bases, leaving 13 bases between the germline ends. The CDR3 spells CATSQGSSNQPQHF. DNA of the CDR3: TGTGCCACGTCACAGGGAAGTAGCAATCAGCCCCAGCATTTT.

The V and J genes are TRBV27 and TRBJ1-3; D gene ambiguous. The germline V and J ends were trimmed by 6 bases and 4 bases, with 10 bases remaining between them. Germline-derived CDR1 and CDR2 are MNHEY and SMNVEV (reference sequence). This CDR3 is built from 13 residues. CDR3: CASSFGGGNTIYF. The CDR3 region has the DNA TGTGCCAGCAGCTTTGGAGGGGGAAACACCATATATTTT.

The gene calls are TRBV24-1 and TRBJ2-1; possible D gene TRBD1, 6 bases. Between the trimmed V and J ends, which lost 8 bases and 16 bases, there was a span of 17 bases. The CDR3 runs to 11 residues. CDR1 KGHDR and CDR2 SFDVKD come from the germline V gene. For the CDR3, the DNA is TGTGCCACCACATTTACAGGGCAGACCTTCTTC. This codes for CATTFTGQTFF.

The chain is built from TRBV6-2 or TRBV6-3 and TRBJ1-4; TRBD1 is a possible D gene (6 bases). CDR1 is MNHEY and CDR2 is SVGEGT in the germline V gene. The CDR3 runs 13 residues. V dropped 1 base and J dropped 10 bases, with 10 bases sitting between them. Here the CDR3 reads CASSYLAGVKLFF. CDR3 nucleotides: TGTGCCAGCAGTTACTTGGCAGGGGTAAAACTGTTTTTT.

Only one count was recorded for this clone. The V and J genes are TRBV4-2 and TRBJ2-1; 11 bases agree with TRBD2. The CDR3 contains 15 residues. With V trimmed by 3 bases and J by 7 bases, 5 bases remained unmatched. In germline, CDR1 is LGHNA, CDR2 YNFKEQ. The CDR3, as DNA: TGTGCCAGCAGCCACTCCGGGACTAGCGGAAATGAGCAGTTCTTC. Translating it yields CASSHSGTSGNEQFF.

CDR3 region: CASSQGATANSPLHF. The CDR3 DNA is TGTGCCAGCAGCCAAGGTGCGACAGCCAATTCACCCCTCCACTTT. The V gene is TRBV3-1 (or the pseudogene TRBV3-2), the J gene TRBJ1-6, with a weak D call TRBD1 (5 bases). Germline loops: CDR1 LGHDT, CDR2 YNNKEL (reference sequence). This CDR3 comprises 15 residues. Trimming removed 1 base at V and 7 bases at J, with 11 bases between.

This rearrangement joins TRBV11-2 to TRBJ2-7; 7 bases line up with TRBD1. The CDR3 length is 17 residues. The V segment lost 0 bases and the J segment 0 bases; nucleotides outside the gene matches: 8. Per germline, CDR1 SGHAT and CDR2 FQNNGV. The CDR3 loop is CASSLETGAISSYEQYF. CDR3 nucleotide sequence: TGTGCCAGCAGCTTAGAAACAGGGGCTATAAGCTCCTACGAGCAGTACTTC.

The chain joins TRBV4-1 to TRBJ1-3; D gene uncertain. Germline V gene lookup returns CDR1 MGHRA and CDR2 YSYEKL. The length of the CDR3 is 16 residues. V was pared by 0 bases and J by 2 bases, with 11 bases between. CDR3 protein: CASSQDLRATGNTIYF. CDR3 nucleotide sequence: TGCGCCAGCAGCCAAGATTTGAGAGCTACTGGAAACACCATATATTTT.

The chain uses TRBV11-2 and TRBJ2-2; 11 positions match TRBD1. CDR3 length: 16 amino acids. J lost 9 bases, V lost 2 bases, and 8 bases had no gene match. Per germline, CDR1 SGHAT and CDR2 FQNNGV. The chain's CDR3 is CASSLIPGQGVRELFF. The CDR3 coding sequence is TGTGCCAGCAGCTTAATCCCGGGACAGGGGGTTAGGGAGCTGTTTTTT.

The CDR3 reads CASSYPERSYGYTF. The CDR3 coding sequence is TGTGCCAGCAGTTACCCGGAAAGGAGCTATGGCTACACCTTC. This rearrangement joins TRBV6-6 to TRBJ1-2; D not resolved. V was trimmed by 2 bases and J by 4 bases, leaving 11 bases between them. The CDR3 totals 14 residues. Germline V CDR1 and CDR2: MNHNY, SVGAGI (reference sequence).

This sequence joins TRBV2 and TRBJ2-6; D remains unclear. The CDR3 totals 15 residues. Germline V lookup: CDR1 SNHLY, CDR2 FYNNEI. The germline V and J ends were trimmed by 11 bases and 4 bases, with 18 bases remaining between them. The CDR3 loop reads CASEARVSGANVLTF. The DNA of the CDR3 is TGTGCCTCCGAAGCCCGGGTCTCCGGGGCCAACGTCCTGACTTTC.

The V call is TRBV4-3, the J call TRBJ1-2; a weak D match, TRBD1 (6 bases). This CDR3 spans 15 amino acids. Trimming took off 0 bases at V and 4 bases at J, with 12 bases between the two ends. Germline assignment: CDR1 LGHNA and CDR2 YSLEER. This CDR3 is CASSQDRRGLYGYTF. The CDR3 coding sequence is TGCGCCAGCAGCCAAGATCGGCGGGGGCTCTATGGCTACACCTTC.

This clone appeared a single time. The J gene is TRBJ1-1, the V gene TRBV6-6; D is perhaps TRBD1 (5 bases). CDR3 length: 16 amino acids. The germline V gene has CDR1 MNHNY and CDR2 SVGAGI (reference sequence). The V gene lost 0 bases and the J gene lost 1 base, with 12 bases spanning the gap. CDR3 nucleotide sequence: TGTGCCAGCAGTTACTCGATTCGGGGGGAGAACACTGAAGCTTTCTTT. It yields the protein CASSYSIRGENTEAFF.

The genes are TRBV30 and TRBJ1-4, with a tentative D call TRBD1 (6 bases). The CDR3 runs to 15 residues. Germline V gene sequence: CDR1 GTSNPN, CDR2 SVGIG (reference sequence). Trimming took off 0 bases at V and 5 bases at J, with 13 bases between the two ends. The CDR3 DNA sequence: TGTGCCTGGAGTGTACAGGGCCGGCCGAATGAAAAACTGTTTTTT. Protein: CAWSVQGRPNEKLFF.

This rearrangement joins TRBV28 to TRBJ2-4, with TRBD1 matching 9 bases. Germline V gives CDR1 MDHEN, CDR2 SYDVKM. Unmatched junction bases numbered 8, after V lost 5 bases and J lost 0 bases. The CDR3 totals 17 residues. CDR3 residues: CASSRSGTGLAKNIQYF. Written as DNA, the CDR3 is TGTGCCAGCAGTCGCTCCGGGACAGGGCTAGCCAAAAACATTCAGTACTTC.